The T cell receptor beta chain described here comes from a study of blood T cell repertoires in COVID-19. Study overall: Donors in the United States, Italy and Spain gave samples during acute or convalescent COVID-19. T cells, B-cell-depleted T cells, or PBMCs supplied cDNA or gDNA.

Germline CDR1 reads SGHRS; CDR2 reads YFSETQ. Trimming took off 0 bases at V and 6 bases at J, with 13 bases between the two ends. This CDR3 has 15 residues. Per the original methods: Reference gene primer amplification in the assay estimated nucleated cell counts. Assay: immunoSEQ multiplex PCR; the TCRdb copy retains only in-frame clones and omits some. Clone size and the V and J calls come from that table; the DNA yielded D and trimming. Among 200,000 or so clones listed, approximately 84% were seen once. The source is a human donor with acute or convalescent COVID-19. The donor label of this sample is uncertain. The gene calls are TRBV5-1 and TRBJ2-1; no definite D call. Sequencing was performed on peripheral blood. Here the CDR3 reads CASSLALASGNEQFF. Written as DNA, the CDR3 is TGCGCCAGCAGCTTGGCACTTGCTAGTGGCAATGAGCAGTTCTTC.